This T cell receptor (beta chain) came from a study of early T cells in non-severe SARS-CoV-2 infection. The overall study: The chains were unpaired, and the sequenced material was bulk RNA from unsorted whole blood. Study observations and caveats: Matches to VDJdb favored anti-spike CD8 responses and missed private and CD4 specificities.

As concerns this clonotype: Its target is unknown.

Unique molecular identifiers were affixed to single, distinct cDNA molecules. TCRdb ran MiXCR on the 5' RACE reads and lists one entry per CDR3 protein. The sample shows tens of thousands of distinct CDR3 sequences, more than 8.5% of them seen only once. The clonotype was recovered from an adult who was a healthcare worker with PCR-confirmed SARS-CoV-2 infection or an uninfected control (not recorded which). The source material was whole blood.

In DNA form, the CDR3 reads TGTGCCAGCAGTTCCCGGGAGAAACCTCCTATCCAAGAGACCCAGTACTTC. It specifies CASSSREKPPIQETQYF. The V call is TRBV12-3 or TRBV12-4, the J call TRBJ2-5; a possible D gene is TRBD2 (6 bases). The CDR3 runs 17 residues. V was trimmed by 4 bases and J by 1 base, leaving 19 bases between them.